The 26 T cell receptor beta chains given below trace back to one sample, sequenced in a study of blood T cells in healthy people across ages. Primed by a sample-barcoded 5' primer and a J-beta primer mix, a second PCR proceeded for roughly 6 to 12 cycles. From the 5' RACE reads, TCRdb called clonotypes with MiXCR, one entry per CDR3 protein. Here the sample spans some 930,000 distinct CDR3 sequences, just under 30% being singletons. These data also formed part of another study, on T cells of mothers and their children.

Sequencing was done on a sample of blood. The receptors derive from a woman aged 40 to 50 in good health.

The V call is TRBV28, the J call TRBJ2-3; 9 nucleotides align to TRBD1. Germline V lookup: CDR1 MDHEN, CDR2 SYDVKM. Trimming at V came to 5 bases and at J to 4 bases, leaving 10 bases not matched to a gene. The CDR3 is made up of 16 amino acids. In nucleotides, the CDR3 is TGTGCCAGCAGTGTACCGAGGGGACAGGGCCCAGATACGCAGTATTTT. This sequence encodes CASSVPRGQGPDTQYF.

This clonotype turned up a few times. The chain links TRBV7-6 to TRBJ2-7; D gene ambiguous. Looked up from germline, CDR1 is SGHVS and CDR2 is FNYEAQ. With 5 bases removed from V and 6 bases from J, the gap between germline ends came to 11 bases. CDR3 length: 12 amino acids. The CDR3 DNA reads as TGTGCCAGCAGCGATCTTATCGGCGAGCAGTACTTC. Protein product: CASSDLIGEQYF. The whole variable domain, remainder taken from reference TRBV7-6 and TRBJ2-7, is GAGVSQSPRYKVTKRGQDVALRCDPISGHVSLYWYRQALGQGPEFLTYFNYEAQQDKSGLPNDRFSAERPEGSISTLTIQRTEQRDSAMYRCASSDLIGEQYFGPGTRLTVT.

As to this clonotype: No conserved phenylalanine or tryptophan is present at the end of the CDR3, so a read error is the likely explanation. The chain has TRBV28 and TRBJ2-1; 8 bases are a match to TRBD1. Germline-derived CDR1 and CDR2 are MDHEN and SYDVKM. The V gene end was trimmed by 5 bases and the J gene end by 0 bases; junction bases not matched to a gene: 9. The CDR3 extends over 17 amino acids. The CDR3, as DNA: TGTGCCAGCAGTGCCCACAGGGGGAGGTCCTCCTACAATGAGCAGTTCGTC. Translated, it gives CASSAHRGRSSYNEQFV.

This clonotype was seen a few times. The chain uses TRBV20-1 and TRBJ2-5; 8 nucleotides match TRBD2. The J call is doubtful: the DNA matches TRBJ2-7 better. The CDR3 is 15 residues long. CDR1 is DFQATT and CDR2 is SNEGSKA in the germline V gene (reference sequence). For the CDR3, the DNA is TGCAGTGCTAGCGATGCGGGGGGCCGGGGCTACGAGCAGTACTTC. Amino acid sequence: CSASDAGGRGYEQYF.

This clonotype was observed a few times. The V gene is TRBV20-1, the J gene TRBJ1-1; 8 nucleotides agree with TRBD1. From germline, CDR1 is DFQATT and CDR2 SNEGSKA (reference sequence). The CDR3 loop spans 15 amino acids. Unmatched junction bases numbered 11, after V lost 5 bases and J lost 3 bases. DNA of the CDR3: TGCAGTGCTTCCGGACTCCAGGGGGCCGACACTGAAGCTTTCTTT. Encoded protein: CSASGLQGADTEAFF.

This clonotype was recorded at least ten times. CDR3 nucleotide sequence: TGTGCCAGCAGCTTAGTGGGGGACCGGGACAGGGTATTAAGCTACACCTTC. Translated: CASSLVGDRDRVLSYTF. J is TRBJ1-2 and V is TRBV7-8; 9 nucleotides agree with TRBD1. V shed 1 base and J 9 bases; nucleotides not matched to a gene: 15. Germline V gives CDR1 SGHVS, CDR2 FQNEAQ. This CDR3 contains 17 residues.

As regards this clonotype: It may be a read error: a sequence one base away is much more abundant. V gene TRBV6-5 combines with J gene TRBJ1-1; D is ambiguous. The CDR3 has 16 amino acids. Deletions cut 2 bases from V and 0 bases from J, with 13 bases between. Germline CDR1 reads MNHEY; CDR2 reads SVGAGI. CDR3 sequence reads: CASSYTTTGLNTEAFF. The CDR3 region has the DNA TGTGCCAGCAGTTACACGACCACTGGGCTGAACACTGAAGCTTTCTTT.

The chain is built from TRBV7-2 and TRBJ2-7; D possibly corresponds to TRBD2 (6 bases). This CDR3 is built from 14 residues. Germline V gives CDR1 SGHTA, CDR2 FQGNSA. V was shortened by 3 bases and J by 4 bases, with 13 bases between the two germline ends. The DNA of the CDR3 is TGTGCCAGCAGCTTTGGAGGGAAACAATACGAGCAGTACTTC. This gives the protein CASSFGGKQYEQYF.

In regard to this clonotype: A much larger clone is a single base away; this may be a read error. The V gene is TRBV9, the J gene TRBJ2-5; TRBD2 matches at 11 bases. CDR1 SGDLS and CDR2 YYNGEE come from the germline V gene. V dropped 4 bases and J dropped 11; count of bases not matched to a gene: 4. This CDR3 is 12 amino acids long. As DNA, the CDR3 is TGTGCCAGCAGCTTGGGACTAGCGGAGCAGTACTTC. Amino acids: CASSLGLAEQYF.

The rearrangement joins TRBV6-5 to TRBJ2-1; D ambiguous. Germline CDR1 and CDR2: MNHEY and SVGAGI. There are 13 residues in the CDR3. The germline V and J ends were trimmed by 11 bases and 5 bases, with 16 bases remaining between them. In DNA, the CDR3 is TGTGCCTGCACGAAAGGCAGCGACAATGAGCAGTTCTTC. Its protein is CACTKGSDNEQFF.

This clonotype was seen at least ten times. This chain uses TRBV19 with TRBJ2-2, with TRBD1 matching over 7 bases. The CDR3 is 15 residues long. V gave up 5 bases and J gave up 3 bases; unmatched junction bases: 6. The germline V gene encodes CDR1 LNHDA and CDR2 SQIVND (reference sequence). The CDR3 DNA is TGTGCCAGTAGTGCGGTGCAGGGGGACACCGGGGAGCTGTTTTTT. It specifies CASSAVQGDTGELFF.

Regarding this clonotype: Its ends do not fully match the called genes, so a read error is possible. This chain connects TRBV20-1 to TRBJ1-1, with 8 bases identical to TRBD1. This CDR3 has 13 residues. Germline assignment: CDR1 DFQATT and CDR2 SNEGSKA (reference sequence). This CDR3 reads CSAAGGPNIEAFF. As DNA, the CDR3 is TGCAGTGCTGCAGGGGGCCCGAACATTGAAGCTTTCTTT.

CDR3 amino acids: CASSMVGHQPQHF. CDR3 DNA: TGTGCCAGTAGTATGGTGGGTCATCAGCCCCAGCATTTT. The chain is built from TRBV19 and TRBJ1-5; D is unresolved. CDR1 and CDR2 (germline): LNHDA, SQIVND (reference sequence). Trimming took 3 bases from V and 5 from J, leaving 8 bases between them. The CDR3 length is 13 residues. The whole variable domain, remainder taken from reference TRBV19 and TRBJ1-5, is DGGITQSPKYLFRKEGQNVTLSCEQNLNHDAMYWYRQDPGQGLRLIYYSQIVNDFQKGDIAEGYSVSREKKESFPLTVTSAQKNPTAFYLCASSMVGHQPQHFGDGTRLSIL.

The rearrangement links TRBV4-2 to TRBJ2-3; 8 bases map to TRBD1. CDR3 length equals 17 residues. The V segment lost 4 bases and the J segment 2 bases; nucleotides outside the gene matches: 11. The V gene's germline CDR1 is LGHNA and CDR2 YNFKEQ. CDR3 DNA: TGTGCCAGCAGCCGAAACTCGGGACAGGATTACACAGATACGCAGTATTTT. Translating it yields CASSRNSGQDYTDTQYF.

Ten or more counts support this clonotype. The chain employs TRBV11-1 and TRBJ1-5, with D tentatively TRBD1 (5 bases). The CDR3 consists of 15 residues. Trimming took off 5 bases at V and 5 bases at J, with 16 bases between the two ends. Germline CDR1 is SGHAT and CDR2 is FQDESV (reference sequence). The CDR3 sequence is CASSRGPGRDQPQHF. The CDR3 bases are TGTGCCAGCAGCCGGGGACCGGGAAGGGATCAGCCCCAGCATTTT. Using reference TRBV11-1 and TRBJ1-5 for the parts outside the CDR3, the full variable domain is EAEVAQSPRYKITEKSQAVAFWCDPISGHATLYWYRQILGQGPELLVQFQDESVVDDSQLPKDRFSAERLKGVDSTLKIQPAELGDSAMYLCASSRGPGRDQPQHFGDGTRLSIL.

The chain carries TRBV20-1 and TRBJ2-3; the D is unclear. This CDR3 has 14 amino acids. CDR1 DFQATT and CDR2 SNEGSKA come from the germline V gene (reference sequence). Trimming took 5 bases from V and 0 from J, leaving 12 bases between them. The CDR3 loop is CSAPPGGSTDTQYF. CDR3 nucleotide sequence: TGCAGTGCTCCCCCGGGCGGCAGCACAGATACGCAGTATTTT.

Worth noting for this clonotype: Germline is not matched at one junction end, which may reflect a read error. The V call is TRBV5-1, the J call TRBJ1-1; D is unclear. CDR1 is SGHRS and CDR2 is YFSETQ in the germline V gene. CDR3 length: 15 amino acids. The CDR3 reads CASGLAQVPARRGFF. Here the CDR3 DNA reads TGCGCCAGCGGCTTGGCCCAGGTACCAGCGCGTCGGGGTTTCTTT.

The chain joins TRBV12-3 or TRBV12-4 to TRBJ1-1; no reliable D call. V gave up 1 base and J gave up 9 bases, with 6 bases separating them. The CDR3 spans 11 residues. As DNA, the CDR3 is TGTGCCAGCAGTTTAGGTAAAAAAGCTTTCTTT. Translating it yields CASSLGKKAFF.

The rearrangement links TRBV5-6 to TRBJ1-2; D unresolved. The CDR3 totals 13 residues. Germline V gives CDR1 SGHDT, CDR2 YYEEEE. V was pared by 2 bases and J by 7 bases, with 12 bases between. The CDR3 region has the DNA TGTGCCAGCAGCTTCGGTTATGGAGGTGGCTACACCTTC. Translated: CASSFGYGGGYTF.

This clonotype has just a few counts. The V gene is TRBV6-1, the J gene TRBJ1-1; the D is unclear. The V gene lost 2 bases and the J gene lost 3 bases, with 10 bases spanning the gap. The CDR3 length is 14 residues. The V gene's germline CDR1 is MNHNS and CDR2 SASEGT. The CDR3 reads CASSETGVDTEAFF. The CDR3 DNA is TGTGCCAGCAGTGAAACGGGTGTGGACACTGAAGCTTTCTTT.

This chain joins TRBV7-2 and TRBJ2-6, with D unclear. The CDR3 totals 18 residues. Germline CDR1 and CDR2: SGHTA and FQGNSA. V was cut by 1 base and J by 0 bases, with 13 bases left in between. CDR3 coding DNA: TGTGCCAGCAGCTTAGGACGAAGAAGCTTCTCTGGGGCCAACGTCCTGACTTTC. This encodes CASSLGRRSFSGANVLTF.

V is TRBV28 and J is TRBJ1-1; no firm D call. The V end was cut by 7 bases, the J end by 2 bases, with 5 bases between. CDR1 and CDR2 from the germline V gene are MDHEN and SYDVKM. CDR3 length equals 11 residues. CDR3 sequence (DNA): TGTGCCAGCACTATAAACACTGAAGCTTTCTTT. This translates into CASTINTEAFF.

There are a few counts of this clonotype. J is TRBJ1-1 and V is TRBV29-1; tentatively, D is TRBD1 (5 bases). The CDR3 length is 13 residues. In germline, CDR1 is SQVTM, CDR2 ANQGSEA. The germline V and J ends were trimmed by 4 bases and 0 bases, with 9 bases remaining between them. Here the CDR3 reads CSVGGRVNTEAFF. The CDR3 DNA reads as TGCAGCGTTGGAGGCAGGGTGAACACTGAAGCTTTCTTT.

This chain links TRBV15 with TRBJ1-5; weak D call: TRBD1 (5 bases). The CDR3 totals 13 residues. Trimming pared 3 bases from V and 5 bases from J, leaving 8 bases between. Germline V CDR1 and CDR2: LNHNV, YYDKDF (reference sequence). CDR3 in amino acids: CATSRAGDQPQHF. The CDR3 DNA reads as TGTGCCACCAGCAGGGCGGGGGATCAGCCCCAGCATTTT. Full variable domain (missing parts from reference TRBV15 and TRBJ1-5): DAMVIQNPRYQVTQFGKPVTLSCSQTLNHNVMYWYQQKSSQAPKLLFHYYDKDFNNEADTPDNFQSRRPNTSFCFLDIRSPGLGDTAMYLCATSRAGDQPQHFGDGTRLSIL.

This clonotype was detected a few times. The chain employs TRBV20-1 and TRBJ2-1; D remains ambiguous. V gave up 0 bases and J gave up 0 bases, with 18 bases separating them. From germline, CDR1 is DFQATT and CDR2 SNEGSKA (reference sequence). There are 18 residues in the CDR3. Written as DNA, the CDR3 is TGCAGTGCTAGAGACTGGAAGTCCCTCGACCGCTCCTACAATGAGCAGTTCTTC. Protein product: CSARDWKSLDRSYNEQFF.

This clonotype was observed a few times. This chain uses TRBV7-8 with TRBJ2-2, with a possible D match to TRBD1 (6 bases). The CDR3 spans 15 residues. Deletions cut 1 base from V and 6 bases from J, with 12 bases between. Germline lookup yields CDR1 SGHVS and CDR2 FQNEAQ. The CDR3 coding sequence is TGTGCCAGCAGCTTAGTTCAGGGGCTGGCCGGGGAGCTGTTTTTT. Its translation: CASSLVQGLAGELFF.